This TCR beta chain was retrieved from a study of T cell responses to AZD1222 COVID-19 vaccine listed by TCRdb under 2021. Notes on the research overall: TCR sequencing covered over 230 trial participants: 200 to 220 given two doses of AZD1222 and 26 given two doses of MenACWY control vaccine. Enrollment into the trials was organized by age into subgroups of 18-55, 56-69 and 70-plus years, and those subgroups contained roughly 150, 30 and 60 TCR-sequenced participants, respectively. What the work shows at the level of the full study, not this receptor alone: CD4 TCRs associated with the vaccine covered the entire spike protein, and the dominant responses were in regions 160-218 and 743-854. Nearly half of unique spike-specific TCRs reportedly recognized epitopes outside regions mutated in the B.1.351 and B.1.1.7 variants. Conclusions about previously exposed vaccinees are limited, since just five to seven AZD1222 recipients were seropositive for SARS-CoV-2 at baseline. In the small 56-69-year group, the increase in depth fell short of significance, most likely because of low power. Because no samples from the day 14 peak response were available, repertoires could be characterized only after the peak T cell response. Spike-specific TCR breadth and depth rose significantly after two AZD1222 doses compared with day 0 and with MenACWY recipients. Participants were mostly white British and included more females than males, and it was suggested by the authors that clonal diversity may have been underestimated.

The sample's time point label, in plain terms: sample from adult after SARS-CoV-2 infection, after symptom onset. A couple of convalescent COVID-19 patients, sampled after symptom onset from adults with prior SARS-CoV-2 infection, were also TCR-sequenced for comparison. The CDR3 regions of human TCRbeta chains were analyzed by immunosequencing. In the paper's pipeline: Repertoire TCRs were matched against a reference library of SARS-CoV-2-specific TCRs generated with the MIRA antigen-specificity platform. Breadth was defined as the fraction of unique TCRs that were SARS-CoV-2-associated, and depth was defined as the fraction of total T cells that were SARS-CoV-2-associated. Using the MIRA data, each spike-specific TCR was assigned both to the spike region to which the TCR was reactive and to a CD4 or CD8 class. Log10-transformed breadth and depth values were compared by one-way ANOVA with Sidak's multiple comparisons tests. TCRdb took over this immuneACCESS table, retaining in-frame rearrangements with V and J assigned. Such tables are incomplete; in checked studies, under half of the missing clones stem from an unresolved V gene, and the remainder is unexplained. V and J calls and clone size come straight from that table; D and trimming were deduced from the DNA. The table for this sample lists about 140,000 clones; approximately 93% of them were counted only once. The ten largest clonotypes hold roughly 12% of the sample.

This clone was found once. This receptor's antigen is unknown. The sample holds no much larger clone one base away, and base qualities are not on file. The CDR3 spans 15 residues, from the cysteine through the phenylalanine. Kept here is only the CDR3 DNA, which spans 45 bases and is read in frame from base 1. CDR1 SGHVS and CDR2 FNYEAQ were looked up in the germline V gene. For this chain, trimming is 4 bases at the V end and 0 bases at the J end, and the number of junction bases without a gene match is 5. Rearrangement joined TRBV7-6 to TRBJ1-1; 7 bases in the junction line up with TRBD1. The TCR was taken from an adult who had recovered from COVID-19. Sequencing was performed on peripheral blood, taken after recovery from COVID-19. The bases are TGTGCCAGCAGCTCCTCGACAGGGCTGAACACTGAAGCTTTCTTT. Translated, it gives CASSSSTGLNTEAFF. The full variable domain, completed from the reference TRBV7-6 and TRBJ1-1 proteins outside the CDR3, reads GAGVSQSPRYKVTKRGQDVALRCDPISGHVSLYWYRQALGQGPEFLTYFNYEAQQDKSGLPNDRFSAERPEGSISTLTIQRTEQRDSAMYRCASSSSTGLNTEAFFGQGTRLTVV.